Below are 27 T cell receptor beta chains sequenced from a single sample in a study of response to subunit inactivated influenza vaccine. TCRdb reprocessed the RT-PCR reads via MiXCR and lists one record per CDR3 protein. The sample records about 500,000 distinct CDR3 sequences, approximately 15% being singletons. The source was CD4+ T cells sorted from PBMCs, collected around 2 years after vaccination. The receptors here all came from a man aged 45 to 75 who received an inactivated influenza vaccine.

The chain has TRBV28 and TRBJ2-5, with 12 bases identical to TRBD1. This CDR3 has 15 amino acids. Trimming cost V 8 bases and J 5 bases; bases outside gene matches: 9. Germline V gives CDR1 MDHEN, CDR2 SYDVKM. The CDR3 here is CASDEGQGAGETQYF. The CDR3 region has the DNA TGTGCCAGCGACGAGGGACAGGGGGCCGGGGAGACCCAGTACTTC.

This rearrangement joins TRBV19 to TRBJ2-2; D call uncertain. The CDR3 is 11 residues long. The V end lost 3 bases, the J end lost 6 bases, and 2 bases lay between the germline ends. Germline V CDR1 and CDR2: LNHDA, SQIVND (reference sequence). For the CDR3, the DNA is TGTGCCAGTAGTATGGCCGGGGAGCTGTTTTTT. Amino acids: CASSMAGELFF. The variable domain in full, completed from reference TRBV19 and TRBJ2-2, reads DGGITQSPKYLFRKEGQNVTLSCEQNLNHDAMYWYRQDPGQGLRLIYYSQIVNDFQKGDIAEGYSVSREKKESFPLTVTSAQKNPTAFYLCASSMAGELFFGEGSRLTVL.

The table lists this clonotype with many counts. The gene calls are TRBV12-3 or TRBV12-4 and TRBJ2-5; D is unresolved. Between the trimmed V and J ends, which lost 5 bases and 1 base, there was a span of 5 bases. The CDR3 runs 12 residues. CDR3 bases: TGTGCCAGCAGTAGCAGCCAAGAGACCCAGTACTTC. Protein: CASSSSQETQYF.

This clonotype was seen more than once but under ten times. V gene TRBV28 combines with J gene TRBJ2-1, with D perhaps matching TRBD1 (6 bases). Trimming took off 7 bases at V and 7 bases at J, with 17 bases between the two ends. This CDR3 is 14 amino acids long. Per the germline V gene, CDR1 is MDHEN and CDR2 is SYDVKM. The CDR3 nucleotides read TGTGCCAGCAACCGGGACACAGGTGGGAATGAGCAGTTCTTC. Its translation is CASNRDTGGNEQFF.

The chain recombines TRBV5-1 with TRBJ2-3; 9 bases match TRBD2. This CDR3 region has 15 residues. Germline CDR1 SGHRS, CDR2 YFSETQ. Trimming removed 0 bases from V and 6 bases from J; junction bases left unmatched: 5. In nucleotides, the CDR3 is TGCGCCAGCAGCTTGGAGTCTAGCGGGGATGATACGCAGTATTTT. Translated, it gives CASSLESSGDDTQYF.

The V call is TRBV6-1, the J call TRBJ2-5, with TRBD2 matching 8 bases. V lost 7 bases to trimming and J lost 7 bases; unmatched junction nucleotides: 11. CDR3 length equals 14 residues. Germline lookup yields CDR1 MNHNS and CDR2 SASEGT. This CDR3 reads CASNPTSGFRTQYF. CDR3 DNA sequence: TGTGCCAGCAACCCAACTAGCGGTTTTCGGACCCAGTACTTC.

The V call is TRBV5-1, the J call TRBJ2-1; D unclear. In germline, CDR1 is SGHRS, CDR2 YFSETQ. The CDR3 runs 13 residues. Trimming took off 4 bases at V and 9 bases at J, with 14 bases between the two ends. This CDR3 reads CASSMDGYGEQFF. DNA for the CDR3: TGCGCCAGCAGCATGGATGGGTACGGTGAGCAGTTCTTC. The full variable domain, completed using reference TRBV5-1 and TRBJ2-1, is KAGVTQTPRYLIKTRGQQVTLSCSPISGHRSVSWYQQTPGQGLQFLFEYFSETQRNKGNFPGRFSGRQFSNSRSEMNVSTLELGDSALYLCASSMDGYGEQFFGPGTRLTVL.

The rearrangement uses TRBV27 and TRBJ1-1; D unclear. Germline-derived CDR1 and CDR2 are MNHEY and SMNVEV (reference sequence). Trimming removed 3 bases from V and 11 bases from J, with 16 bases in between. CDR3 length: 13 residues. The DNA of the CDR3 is TGTGCCAGCAGTTTTTTGGACGGACGTACGGCTTTCTTT. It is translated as CASSFLDGRTAFF.

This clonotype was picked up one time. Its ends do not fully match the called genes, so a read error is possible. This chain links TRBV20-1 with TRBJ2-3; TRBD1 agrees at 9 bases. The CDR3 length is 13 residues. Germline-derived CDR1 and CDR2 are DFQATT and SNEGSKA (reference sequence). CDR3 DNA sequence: TGCAGTGCTAGTGGGACAGGGAGAGATATGCAGTATTTT. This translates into CSASGTGRDMQYF.

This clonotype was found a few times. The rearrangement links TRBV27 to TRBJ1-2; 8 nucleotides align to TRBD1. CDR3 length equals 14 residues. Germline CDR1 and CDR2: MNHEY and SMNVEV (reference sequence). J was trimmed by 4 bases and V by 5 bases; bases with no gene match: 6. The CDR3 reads CASSPAGQGYGYTF. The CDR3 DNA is TGTGCCAGCAGTCCCGCCGGACAGGGCTATGGCTACACCTTC.

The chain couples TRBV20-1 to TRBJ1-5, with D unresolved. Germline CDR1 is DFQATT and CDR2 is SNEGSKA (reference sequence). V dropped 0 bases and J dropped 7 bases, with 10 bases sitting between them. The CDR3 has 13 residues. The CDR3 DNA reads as TGCAGTGCTAGAGATCGGTACGGGCAGCCCCAGCATTTT. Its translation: CSARDRYGQPQHF.

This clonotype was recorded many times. The CDR3: CASSLEFRLTNEDTQYF. In nucleotides, the CDR3 is TGTGCCAGCAGCTTAGAGTTTCGGCTGACCAACGAAGATACGCAGTATTTT. The chain recombines TRBV11-2 with TRBJ2-3; no clear D gene. The germline V and J ends were trimmed by 0 bases and 5 bases, with 18 bases remaining between them. Germline V CDR1 and CDR2: SGHAT, FQNNGV. The CDR3 length is 17 residues.

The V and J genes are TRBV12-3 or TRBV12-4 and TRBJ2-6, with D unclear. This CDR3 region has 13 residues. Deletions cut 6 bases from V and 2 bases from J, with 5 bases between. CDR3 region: CASRGPGANVLTF. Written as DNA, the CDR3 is TGTGCCAGCAGAGGCCCTGGGGCCAACGTCCTGACTTTC.

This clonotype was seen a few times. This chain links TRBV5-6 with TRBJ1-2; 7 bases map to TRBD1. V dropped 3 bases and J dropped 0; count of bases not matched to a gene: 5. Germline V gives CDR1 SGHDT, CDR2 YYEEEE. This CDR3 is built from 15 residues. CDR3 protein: CASSSTGITNYGYTF. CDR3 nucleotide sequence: TGTGCCAGCAGCTCGACAGGGATCACTAACTATGGCTACACCTTC.

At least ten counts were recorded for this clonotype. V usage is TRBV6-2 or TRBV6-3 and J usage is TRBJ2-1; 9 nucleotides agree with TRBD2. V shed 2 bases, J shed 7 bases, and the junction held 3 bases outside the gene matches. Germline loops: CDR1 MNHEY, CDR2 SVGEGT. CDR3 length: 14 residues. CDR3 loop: CASSYGGRGNEQFF. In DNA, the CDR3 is TGTGCCAGCAGTTACGGCGGGAGGGGTAATGAGCAGTTCTTC.

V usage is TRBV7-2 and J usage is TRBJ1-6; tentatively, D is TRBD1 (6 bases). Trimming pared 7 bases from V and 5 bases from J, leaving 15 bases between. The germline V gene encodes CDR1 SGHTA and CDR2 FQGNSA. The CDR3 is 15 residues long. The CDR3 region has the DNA TGTGCCAGCAAATGGGGCACAGGGAATAATTCACCCCTCCACTTT. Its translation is CASKWGTGNNSPLHF.

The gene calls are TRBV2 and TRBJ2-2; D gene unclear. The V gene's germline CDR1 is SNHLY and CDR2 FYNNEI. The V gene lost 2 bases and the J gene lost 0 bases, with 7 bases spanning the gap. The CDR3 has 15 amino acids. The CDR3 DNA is TGTGCCAGCAGTGAATGGCAGGCGAACACCGGGGAGCTGTTTTTT. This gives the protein CASSEWQANTGELFF. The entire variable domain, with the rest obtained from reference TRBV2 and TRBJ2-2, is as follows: EPEVTQTPSHQVTQMGQEVILRCVPISNHLYFYWYRQILGQKVEFLVSFYNNEISEKSEIFDDQFSVERPDGSNFTLKIRSTKLEDSAMYFCASSEWQANTGELFFGEGSRLTVL.

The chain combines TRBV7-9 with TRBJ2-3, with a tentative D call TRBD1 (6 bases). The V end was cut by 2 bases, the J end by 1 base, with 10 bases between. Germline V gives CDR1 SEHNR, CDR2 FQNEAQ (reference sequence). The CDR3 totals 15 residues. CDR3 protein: CASSLWGPRTDTQYF. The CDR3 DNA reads TGTGCCAGCAGCTTATGGGGGCCGCGCACAGATACGCAGTATTTT.

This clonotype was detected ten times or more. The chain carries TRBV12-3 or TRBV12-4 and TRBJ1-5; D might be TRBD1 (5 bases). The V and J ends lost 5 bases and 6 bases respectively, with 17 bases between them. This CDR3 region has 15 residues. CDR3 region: CASSASLGQGQPQHF. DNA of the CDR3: TGTGCCAGCAGTGCGTCGTTAGGGCAGGGTCAGCCCCAGCATTTT.

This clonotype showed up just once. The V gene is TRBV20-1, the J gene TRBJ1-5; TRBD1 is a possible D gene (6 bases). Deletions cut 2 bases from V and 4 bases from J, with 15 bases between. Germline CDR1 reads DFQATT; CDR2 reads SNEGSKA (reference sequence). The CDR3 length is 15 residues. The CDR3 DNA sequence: TGCAGTGCTAGATCCTCAGGGGCTGGGAATCAGCCCCAGCATTTT. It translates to CSARSSGAGNQPQHF.

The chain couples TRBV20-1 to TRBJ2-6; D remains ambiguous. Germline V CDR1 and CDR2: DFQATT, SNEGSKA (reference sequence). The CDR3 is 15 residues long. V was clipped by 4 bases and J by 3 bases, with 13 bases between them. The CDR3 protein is CSATFVRGGANVLTF. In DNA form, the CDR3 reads TGCAGTGCTACCTTTGTGCGAGGTGGGGCCAACGTCCTGACTTTC.

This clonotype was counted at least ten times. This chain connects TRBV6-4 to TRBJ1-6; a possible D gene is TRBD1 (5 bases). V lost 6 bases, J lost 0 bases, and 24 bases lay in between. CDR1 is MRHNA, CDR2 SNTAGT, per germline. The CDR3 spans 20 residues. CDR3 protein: CASSPPPGQGSSSYNSPLHF. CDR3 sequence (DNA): TGTGCCAGCAGCCCCCCCCCAGGGCAGGGTTCAAGCTCCTATAATTCACCCCTCCACTTT.

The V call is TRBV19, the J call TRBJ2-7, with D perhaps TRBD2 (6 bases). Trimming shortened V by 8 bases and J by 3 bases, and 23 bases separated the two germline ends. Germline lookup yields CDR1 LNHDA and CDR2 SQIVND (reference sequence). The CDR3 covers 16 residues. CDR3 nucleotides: TGTGCCAGTTCTGGTTCGCGGGATCGGCTGAACTACGAGCAGTACTTC. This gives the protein CASSGSRDRLNYEQYF.

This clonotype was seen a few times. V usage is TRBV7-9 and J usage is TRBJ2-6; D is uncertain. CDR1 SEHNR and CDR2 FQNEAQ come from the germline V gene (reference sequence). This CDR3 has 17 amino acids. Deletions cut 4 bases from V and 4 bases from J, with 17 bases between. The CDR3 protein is CASSSLGMGSGANVLTF. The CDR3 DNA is TGTGCCAGCAGCTCCCTGGGTATGGGTTCCGGGGCCAACGTCCTGACTTTC. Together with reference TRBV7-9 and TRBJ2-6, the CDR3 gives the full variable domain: DTGVSQNPRHKITKRGQNVTFRCDPISEHNRLYWYRQTLGQGPEFLTYFQNEAQLEKSRLLSDRFSAERPKGSFSTLEIQRTEQGDSAMYLCASSSLGMGSGANVLTFGAGSRLTVL.

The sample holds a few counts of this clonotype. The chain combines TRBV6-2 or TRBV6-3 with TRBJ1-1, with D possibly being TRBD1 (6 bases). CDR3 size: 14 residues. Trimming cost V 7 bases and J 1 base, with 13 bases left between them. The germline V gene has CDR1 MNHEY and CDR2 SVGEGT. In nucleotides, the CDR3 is TGTGCCAGCAAATACACAGGGACGAACACTGAAGCTTTCTTT. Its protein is CASKYTGTNTEAFF.

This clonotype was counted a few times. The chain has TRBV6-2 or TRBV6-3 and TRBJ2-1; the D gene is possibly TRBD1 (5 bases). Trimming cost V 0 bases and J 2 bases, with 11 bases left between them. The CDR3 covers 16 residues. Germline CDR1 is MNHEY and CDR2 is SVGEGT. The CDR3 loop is CASSYSPGNPYNEQFF. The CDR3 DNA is TGTGCCAGCAGTTACTCTCCAGGGAATCCCTACAATGAGCAGTTCTTC.

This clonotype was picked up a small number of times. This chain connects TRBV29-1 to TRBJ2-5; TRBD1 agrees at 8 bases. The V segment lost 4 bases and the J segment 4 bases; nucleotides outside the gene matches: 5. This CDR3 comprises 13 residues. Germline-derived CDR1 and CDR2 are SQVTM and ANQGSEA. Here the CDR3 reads CSVGSGGGETQYF. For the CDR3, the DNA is TGCAGCGTTGGGTCAGGGGGCGGAGAGACCCAGTACTTC.